This TCR beta chain is drawn from a study of blood T cells in healthy people across ages. Whole-study findings and limits: One million T cells yielded diversity estimates that were considered underestimates.

Germline CDR1 MNHEY, CDR2 SMNVEV (reference sequence). The CDR3 runs to 15 residues. V gave up 3 bases and J gave up 3 bases; unmatched junction bases: 5. Note on this clonotype: Its cognate antigen is unknown.

With a J-beta primer mix and a sample-barcoded 5' primer, a second PCR ran about 7 to 11 cycles. TCRdb recomputed calls from the 5' RACE reads with MiXCR, one row per CDR3 protein. The sample records nearly 800,000 distinct CDR3 sequences, about 61% being singletons. The TCR comes from a man aged 35-49 years in good health. Sequenced material: blood. The rearrangement joins TRBV27 to TRBJ2-3, with TRBD1 matching 8 bases. The CDR3 spells CASSFRGQETDTQYF. The CDR3 coding sequence is TGTGCCAGCAGTTTTAGGGGACAGGAGACAGATACGCAGTATTTT.